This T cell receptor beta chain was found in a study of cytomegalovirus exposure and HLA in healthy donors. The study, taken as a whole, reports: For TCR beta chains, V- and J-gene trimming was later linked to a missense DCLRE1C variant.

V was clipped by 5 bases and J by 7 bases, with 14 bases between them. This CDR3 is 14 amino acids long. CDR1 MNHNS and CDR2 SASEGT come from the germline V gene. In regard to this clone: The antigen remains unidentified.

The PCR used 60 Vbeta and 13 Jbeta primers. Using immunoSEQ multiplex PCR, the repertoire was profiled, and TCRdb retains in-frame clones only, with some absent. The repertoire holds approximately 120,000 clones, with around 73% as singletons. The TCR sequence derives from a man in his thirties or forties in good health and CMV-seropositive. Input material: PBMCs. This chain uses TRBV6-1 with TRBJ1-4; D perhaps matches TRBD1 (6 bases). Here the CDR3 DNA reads TGTGCCAGCAGTCCCACAGGGTGGGGTGAAAAACTGTTTTTT. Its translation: CASSPTGWGEKLFF.